This T cell receptor beta chain was sequenced in a study of human T cells and chemical hapten exposure listed by TCRdb under 2021. About the investigation overall: For sensitization, 2% DPC in acetone was applied to a 2 cm by 2 cm area of upper inner arm skin. Blood samples were taken from patients before sensitization (week 0) and at 2, 6 and about 24 weeks after DPC sensitization. The libraries were sequenced as a pool, and the TCR yield per sample differed mostly because of small variations in library volumes within the pool. Throughout the approximately 25-week study period, patients were also given weekly therapeutic DPC doses on the scalp. Alopecia areata with under or over 50% scalp involvement, alopecia totalis and alopecia universalis were represented in the patient cohort, which was mostly female. This study followed changes in the peripheral blood TCR repertoire in vivo during primary and secondary sensitization of alopecia patients to the hapten diphenylcyclopropenone (DPC). Patch testing was done on the upper back using Finn chambers containing 0.01% DPC, and results were scored after 6 days according to International Contact Dermatitis Research Group standards. Blood for TCR sequencing was provided by twenty-nine alopecia patients at one to four time points (pre-sensitization, 2, 6 and 24 weeks). Results the study describes overall, beyond this receptor: Expanded TCRs formed significantly more large CDR3 similarity clusters than pre-sensitization or healthy control sets, consistent with antigen-driven responses. A positive correlation was found between the number of PT1 expanded TCRs and patch test score, with significance reached at thresholds 8, 16 and 32 but not 4. After repeated subsampling, the strength of the expansion versus patch-test correlation and the threshold at which it became significant changed. Alopecia, a presumed autoimmune disease, was present in all patients, so the immune response of the patients might differ from that of healthy individuals. No change with DPC sensitization was found in the number of TCRs above 1 in 1000 frequency, and no evidence of global repertoire structure alterations was found.

The library was generated by RACE. TCRdb shows the sequencer as NextSeq 500. During library preparation, unique molecular identifiers were attached to individual cDNA molecules so that TCRs could be counted quantitatively and reproducibly. For every blood RNA sample, sequencing covered both the TCR alpha and TCR beta chains. Regarding the original processing steps: A median of around 100,000 TCRs per sample was observed, with a range of about 20,000 to 750,000. V, J and CDR3 annotation of the TCR reads was carried out using the Decombinator software suite. To make PS versus PT1 abundance plots, every sample was subsampled to the same number of TCRs (28,000). Expanded TCRs were defined as absent before sensitization and observed at least eight times at the 2-week time point. The public reads were reprocessed in TCRdb via fastp at Q25 and MiXCR, keeping in-frame beta chains. All rows with the same CDR3 protein become a single entry with the most common DNA and genes. The V and J calls were not made by the authors but by TCRdb's processing. The table for this sample lists 380,000 or so distinct CDR3 sequences; about 5% of them were counted only once. Over 6.5% of the sample is held by the ten biggest clonotypes.

Details on this clonotype: Its antigen specificity is not known. Base-call qualities are not available, and no considerably larger clone is one nucleotide away.

Reading the label with the study, this specimen's time point is: pre-sensitization, week 0. In the paper's terms, the treatment or condition label means: therapeutic diphenylcyclopropenone sensitization with weekly scalp DPC. At every patch-test visit, the blood draw took place before the patch test was put on. To be eligible, patients had to be aged 18 to 70, diagnosed with alopecia and judged suitable for DPC therapy, while pregnant patients were excluded. Unfractionated whole blood was collected in Tempus Blood RNA tubes, and total RNA was extracted from that blood. The source was whole blood, collected in connection with sensitization to the hapten diphenylcyclopropenone (DPC). The source of this sequence is a woman aged 18 to 35 with alopecia areata. Some clones in this sample may be carry-over from other donors' samples.

The CDR3 region: CASTGVNVGELFF. The nucleotides read TGTGCCAGCACTGGGGTGAATGTCGGGGAGCTGTTTTTT. The chain joins TRBV2 to TRBJ2-2; there is no confident call for the D gene. The germline V gene supplies CDR1 SNHLY and CDR2 FYNNEI. Between the V and J ends, shortened by 7 bases and 7 bases respectively, the junction contains 13 bases. From cysteine to phenylalanine, the CDR3 is 13 amino acids long. Here the CDR3 DNA is all that survives: 39 bases in frame from base 1.